The 6 T cell receptor beta chains listed next were all sequenced from one sample in a study of shared clonotypes between healthy human individuals. The table came from immunoSEQ multiplex PCR; TCRdb's copy has only in-frame clones and leaves some out. The top ten clones hold approximately 12% of a sample with 450,000 to 500,000 clones, about 78% of them seen once. Sequencing used PBMCs. All receptors derive from a woman aged 40 to 50 in good health. Some clones in this sample may be carry-over from other donors' samples.

This rearrangement joins TRBV5-1 to TRBJ2-1, with 10 bases that match TRBD1. The CDR3 is made up of 16 amino acids. Germline V lookup: CDR1 SGHRS, CDR2 YFSETQ. V was clipped by 4 bases and J by 4 bases; unmatched bases: 8. This CDR3 reads CASSARTGGLYNEQFF. The CDR3 nucleotides read TGCGCCAGCAGCGCGCGGACAGGGGGTTTATACAATGAGCAGTTCTTC. Complete variable domain (other parts from reference TRBV5-1 and TRBJ2-1): KAGVTQTPRYLIKTRGQQVTLSCSPISGHRSVSWYQQTPGQGLQFLFEYFSETQRNKGNFPGRFSGRQFSNSRSEMNVSTLELGDSALYLCASSARTGGLYNEQFFGPGTRLTVL.

V gene TRBV25-1 combines with J gene TRBJ2-1; possible D gene TRBD1, 6 bases. V was pared by 8 bases and J by 9 bases, with 14 bases between. Germline V gene data show CDR1 as MGHDK and CDR2 as SYGVNS. The CDR3 runs to 12 residues. In DNA, the CDR3 is TGTGCCAGCGGACAGCCTGGGTCTGAGCAGTTCTTC. It translates to CASGQPGSEQFF. The full variable domain, its missing parts supplied by reference TRBV25-1 and TRBJ2-1, is EADIYQTPRYLVIGTGKKITLECSQTMGHDKMYWYQQDPGMELHLIHYSYGVNSTEKGDLSSESTVSRIRTEHFPLTLESARPSHTSQYLCASGQPGSEQFFGPGTRLTVL.

As DNA, the CDR3 is TGTGCCAGTGGGGGGGCTACTCTAGCCAAAAACATTCAGTACTTC. This sequence encodes CASGGATLAKNIQYF. The chain links TRBV6-1 to TRBJ2-4, with a tentative D call TRBD2 (7 bases). V was trimmed by 9 bases and J by 0 bases, leaving 15 bases between them. Germline V gives CDR1 MNHNS, CDR2 SASEGT. This CDR3 has 15 residues.

The V gene is TRBV6-5, the J gene TRBJ2-7; tentative D call: TRBD2 (6 bases). Trimming removed 6 bases at V and 2 bases at J, with 17 bases between. The CDR3 sequence is 15 residues long. Germline V gives CDR1 MNHEY, CDR2 SVGAGI. This chain's CDR3 is CASSPTRLVAYEQYF. In DNA form, the CDR3 reads TGTGCCAGCAGCCCTACTAGACTAGTTGCCTACGAGCAGTACTTC.

The J gene is TRBJ2-7, the V gene TRBV11-2; tentative D call: TRBD2 (6 bases). Germline CDR1 reads SGHAT; CDR2 reads FQNNGV. V lost 5 bases and J lost 1, with 15 bases in between. The length of the CDR3 is 15 residues. CDR3 sequence (DNA): TGTGCCAGCAGCCACGCTGGCGGACTATCCTACGAGCAGTACTTC. It is translated as CASSHAGGLSYEQYF. Using reference TRBV11-2 and TRBJ2-7 for the parts outside the CDR3, the full variable domain is EAGVAQSPRYKIIEKRQSVAFWCNPISGHATLYWYQQILGQGPKLLIQFQNNGVVDDSQLPKDRFSAERLKGVDSTLKIQPAKLEDSAVYLCASSHAGGLSYEQYFGPGTRLTVT.

V is TRBV7-9 and J is TRBJ2-7; 7 bases map to TRBD2. The germline V gene has CDR1 SEHNR and CDR2 FQNEAQ (reference sequence). CDR3 length: 12 amino acids. V shed 3 bases, J shed 6 bases, and the junction held 2 bases outside the gene matches. The CDR3 DNA reads as TGTGCCAGCAGCTTGGGAGGGACCGAGCAGTACTTC. Its translation is CASSLGGTEQYF. Filled out from reference TRBV7-9 and TRBJ2-7, the complete variable domain reads DTGVSQNPRHKITKRGQNVTFRCDPISEHNRLYWYRQTLGQGPEFLTYFQNEAQLEKSRLLSDRFSAERPKGSFSTLEIQRTEQGDSAMYLCASSLGGTEQYFGPGTRLTVT.